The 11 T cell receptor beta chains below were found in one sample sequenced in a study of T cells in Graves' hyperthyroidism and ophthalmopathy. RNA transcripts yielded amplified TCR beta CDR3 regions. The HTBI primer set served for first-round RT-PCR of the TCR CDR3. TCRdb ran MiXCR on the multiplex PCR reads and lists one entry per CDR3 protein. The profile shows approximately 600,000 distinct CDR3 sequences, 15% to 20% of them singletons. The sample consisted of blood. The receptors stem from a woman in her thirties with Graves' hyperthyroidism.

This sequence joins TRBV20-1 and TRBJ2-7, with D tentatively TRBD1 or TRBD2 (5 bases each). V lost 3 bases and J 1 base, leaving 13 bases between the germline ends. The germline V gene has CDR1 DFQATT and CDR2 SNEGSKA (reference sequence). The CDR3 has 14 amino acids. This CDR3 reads CSASGALLSYEQYF. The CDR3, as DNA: TGCAGTGCTAGCGGGGCCCTTCTTTCCTACGAGCAGTACTTC.

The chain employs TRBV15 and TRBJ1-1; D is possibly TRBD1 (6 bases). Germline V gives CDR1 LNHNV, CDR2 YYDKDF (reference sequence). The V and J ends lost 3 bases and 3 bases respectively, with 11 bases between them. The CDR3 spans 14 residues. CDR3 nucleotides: TGTGCCACCAGCAGGGCAGGGGAAGACACTGAAGCTTTCTTT. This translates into CATSRAGEDTEAFF.

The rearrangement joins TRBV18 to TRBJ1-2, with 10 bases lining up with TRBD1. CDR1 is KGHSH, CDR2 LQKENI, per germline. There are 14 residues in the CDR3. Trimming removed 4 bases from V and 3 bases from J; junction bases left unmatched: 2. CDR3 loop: CASSRDRGYYGYTF. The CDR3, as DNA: TGTGCCAGCTCACGGGACAGGGGATACTATGGCTACACCTTC.

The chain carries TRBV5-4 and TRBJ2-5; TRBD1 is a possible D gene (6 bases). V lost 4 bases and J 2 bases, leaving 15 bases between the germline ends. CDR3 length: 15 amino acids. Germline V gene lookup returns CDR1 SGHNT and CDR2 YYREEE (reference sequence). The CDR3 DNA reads TGTGCCAGCAGCACAAAACAGGGTTCTCAAGAGACCCAGTACTTC. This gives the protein CASSTKQGSQETQYF.

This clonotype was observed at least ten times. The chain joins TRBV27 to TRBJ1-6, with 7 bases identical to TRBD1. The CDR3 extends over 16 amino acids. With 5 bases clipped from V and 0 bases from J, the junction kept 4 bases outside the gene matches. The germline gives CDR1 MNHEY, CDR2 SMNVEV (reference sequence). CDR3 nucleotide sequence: TGTGCCAGCAGTCTGACAGGGAGCTCCTATAATTCACCCCTCCACTTT. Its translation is CASSLTGSSYNSPLHF.

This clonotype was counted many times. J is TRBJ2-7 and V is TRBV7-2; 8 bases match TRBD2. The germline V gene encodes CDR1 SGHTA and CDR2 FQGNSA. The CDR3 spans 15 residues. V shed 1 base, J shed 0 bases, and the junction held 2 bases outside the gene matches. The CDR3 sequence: CASSLVAGPSYEQYF. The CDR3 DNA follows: TGTGCCAGCAGCTTAGTAGCGGGGCCCTCCTACGAGCAGTACTTC.

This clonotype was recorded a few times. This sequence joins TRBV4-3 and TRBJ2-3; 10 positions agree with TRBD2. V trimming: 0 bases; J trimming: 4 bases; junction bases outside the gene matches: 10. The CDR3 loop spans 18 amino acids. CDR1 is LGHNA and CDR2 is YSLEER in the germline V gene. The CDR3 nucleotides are TGCGCCAGCAGCCAAGATAAAATAGGACTAGCGGCTGCAGATACGCAGTATTTT. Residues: CASSQDKIGLAAADTQYF.

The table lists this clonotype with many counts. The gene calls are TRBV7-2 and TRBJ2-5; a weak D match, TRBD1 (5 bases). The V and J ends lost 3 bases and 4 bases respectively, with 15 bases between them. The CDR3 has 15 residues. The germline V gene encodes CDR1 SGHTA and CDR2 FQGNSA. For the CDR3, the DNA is TGTGCCAGCAGCTTGATGGGGCAGTCAGGAGAGACCCAGTACTTC. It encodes CASSLMGQSGETQYF.

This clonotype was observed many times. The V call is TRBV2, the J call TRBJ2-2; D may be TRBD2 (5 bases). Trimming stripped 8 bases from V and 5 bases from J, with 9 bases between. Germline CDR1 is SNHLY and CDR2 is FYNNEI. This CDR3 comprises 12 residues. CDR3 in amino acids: CASRPGTGELFF. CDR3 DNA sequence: TGTGCCAGCCGCCCGGGGACCGGGGAGCTGTTTTTT.

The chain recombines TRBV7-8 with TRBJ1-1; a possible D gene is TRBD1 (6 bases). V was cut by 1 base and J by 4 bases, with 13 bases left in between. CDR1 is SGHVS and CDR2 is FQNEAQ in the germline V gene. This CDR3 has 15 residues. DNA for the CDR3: TGTGCCAGCAGCTTAGGGGGGGGCGTGGGCACTGAAGCTTTCTTT. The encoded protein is CASSLGGGVGTEAFF.

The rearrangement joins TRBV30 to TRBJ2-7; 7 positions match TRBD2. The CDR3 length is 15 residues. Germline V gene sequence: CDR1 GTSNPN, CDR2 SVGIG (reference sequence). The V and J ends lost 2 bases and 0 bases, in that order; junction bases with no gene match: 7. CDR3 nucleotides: TGTGCCTGGAGTTTGGGGCTAGCGGACTCCTACGAGCAGTACTTC. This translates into CAWSLGLADSYEQYF.